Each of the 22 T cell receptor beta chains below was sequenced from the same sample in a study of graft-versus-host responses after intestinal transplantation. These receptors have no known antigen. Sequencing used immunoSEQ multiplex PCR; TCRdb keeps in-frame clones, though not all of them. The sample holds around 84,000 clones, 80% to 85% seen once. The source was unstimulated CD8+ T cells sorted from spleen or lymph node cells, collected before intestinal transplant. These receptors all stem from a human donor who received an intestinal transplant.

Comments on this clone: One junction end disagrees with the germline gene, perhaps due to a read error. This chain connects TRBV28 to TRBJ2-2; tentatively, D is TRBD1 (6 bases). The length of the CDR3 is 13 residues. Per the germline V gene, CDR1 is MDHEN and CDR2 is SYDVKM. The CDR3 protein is CASGFRGTGELFF. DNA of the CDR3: TGTGCCAGCGGTTTCAGGGGAACCGGGGAGCTGTTTTTT.

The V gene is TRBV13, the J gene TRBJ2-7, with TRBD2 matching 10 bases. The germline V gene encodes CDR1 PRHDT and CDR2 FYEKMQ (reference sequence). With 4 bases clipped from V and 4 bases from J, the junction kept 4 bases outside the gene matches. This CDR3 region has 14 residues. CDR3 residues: CASSSGLAQYEQYF. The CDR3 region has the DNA TGTGCCAGCAGCTCGGGACTAGCGCAGTACGAGCAGTACTTC.

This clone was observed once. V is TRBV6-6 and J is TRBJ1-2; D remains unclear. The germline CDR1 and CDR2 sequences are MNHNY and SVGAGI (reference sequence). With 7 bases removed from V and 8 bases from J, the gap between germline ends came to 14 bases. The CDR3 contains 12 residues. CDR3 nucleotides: TGTGCCAGCACCGAGGGAGGCATGGGCTACACCTTC. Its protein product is CASTEGGMGYTF.

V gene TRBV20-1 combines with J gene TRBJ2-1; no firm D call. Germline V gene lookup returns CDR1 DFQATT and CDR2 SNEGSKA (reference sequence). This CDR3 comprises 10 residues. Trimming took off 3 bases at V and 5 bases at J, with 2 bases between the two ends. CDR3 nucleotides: TGCAGTGCTAGGAACAATGAGCAGTTCTTC. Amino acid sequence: CSARNNEQFF.

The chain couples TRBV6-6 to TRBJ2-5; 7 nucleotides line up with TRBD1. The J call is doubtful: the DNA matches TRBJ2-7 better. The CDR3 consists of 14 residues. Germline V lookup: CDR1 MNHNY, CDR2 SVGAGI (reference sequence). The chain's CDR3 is CASSYGTGAYEQYF. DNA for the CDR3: TGTGCCAGCAGTTACGGTACAGGGGCCTACGAGCAGTACTTC.

The CDR3 loop reads CAISGTGQGEETQYF. CDR3 nucleotides: TGTGCCATCAGTGGCACTGGACAGGGGGAAGAGACCCAGTACTTC. This chain connects TRBV10-3 to TRBJ2-5, with TRBD1 matching 10 bases. CDR1 ENHRY and CDR2 SYGVKD come from the germline V gene. After removal of 4 bases from V and 3 bases from J, the junction contained 5 bases not matched to a gene. The CDR3 length is 15 residues.

Here the CDR3 DNA reads TGTGCCAGCAGTAACGGCTACGAGCAGTACTTC. It translates to CASSNGYEQYF. The chain is built from TRBV6-5 and TRBJ2-7; D remains ambiguous. V lost 5 bases and J 3 bases, leaving 5 bases between the germline ends. Germline loops: CDR1 MNHEY, CDR2 SVGAGI. The CDR3 runs 11 residues.

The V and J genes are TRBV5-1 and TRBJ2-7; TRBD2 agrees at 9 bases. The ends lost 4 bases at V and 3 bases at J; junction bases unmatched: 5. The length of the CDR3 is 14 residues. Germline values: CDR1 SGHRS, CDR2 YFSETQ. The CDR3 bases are TGCGCCAGCAGCGTGGGACTAGCTTTCTACGAGCAGTACTTC. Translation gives CASSVGLAFYEQYF.

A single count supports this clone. CDR3 in DNA: TGTGCCAGCAGCCAGGCAGGGGTAGACACTGAAGCTTTCTTT. Amino acid sequence: CASSQAGVDTEAFF. V gene TRBV28 combines with J gene TRBJ1-1, with D possibly matching TRBD1 (6 bases). The CDR3 is 14 amino acids. Germline CDR1 MDHEN, CDR2 SYDVKM. The V and J ends lost 6 bases and 3 bases respectively, with 14 bases between them.

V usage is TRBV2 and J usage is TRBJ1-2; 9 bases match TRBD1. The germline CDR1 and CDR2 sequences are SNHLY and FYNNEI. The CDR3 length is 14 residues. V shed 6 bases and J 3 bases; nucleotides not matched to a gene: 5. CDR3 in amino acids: CASSQDRGDYGYTF. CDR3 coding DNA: TGTGCCAGCAGCCAGGACAGGGGAGACTATGGCTACACCTTC.

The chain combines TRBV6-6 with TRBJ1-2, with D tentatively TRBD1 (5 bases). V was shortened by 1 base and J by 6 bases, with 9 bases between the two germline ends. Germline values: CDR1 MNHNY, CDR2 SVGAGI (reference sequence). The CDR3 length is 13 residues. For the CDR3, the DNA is TGTGCCAGCAGTTACTTCAGGGCGGATGGCTACACCTTC. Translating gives CASSYFRADGYTF.

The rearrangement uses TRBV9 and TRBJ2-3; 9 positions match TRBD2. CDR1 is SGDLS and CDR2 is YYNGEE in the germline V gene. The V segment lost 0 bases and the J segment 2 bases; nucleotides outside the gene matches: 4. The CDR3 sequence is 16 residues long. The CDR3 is CASSVGGLANTDTQYF. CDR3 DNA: TGTGCCAGCAGCGTAGGAGGACTAGCGAACACAGATACGCAGTATTTT.

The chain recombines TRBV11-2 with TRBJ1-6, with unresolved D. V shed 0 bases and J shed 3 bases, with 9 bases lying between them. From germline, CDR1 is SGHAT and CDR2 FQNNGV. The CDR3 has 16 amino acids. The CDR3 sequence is CASSLESINYNSPLHF. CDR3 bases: TGTGCCAGCAGCTTAGAAAGCATTAACTATAATTCACCCCTCCACTTT.

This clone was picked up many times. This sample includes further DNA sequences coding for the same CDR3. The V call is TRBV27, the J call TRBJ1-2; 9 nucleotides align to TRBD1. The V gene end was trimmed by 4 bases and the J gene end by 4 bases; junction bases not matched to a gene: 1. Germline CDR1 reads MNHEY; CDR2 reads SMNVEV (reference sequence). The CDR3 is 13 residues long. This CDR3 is CASSSTGGYGYTF. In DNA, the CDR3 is TGTGCCAGCAGTTCGACAGGGGGCTATGGCTACACCTTC.

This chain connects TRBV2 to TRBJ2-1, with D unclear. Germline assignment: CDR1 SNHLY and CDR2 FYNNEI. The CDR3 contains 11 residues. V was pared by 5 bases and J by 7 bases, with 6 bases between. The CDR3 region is CASSYGNEQFF. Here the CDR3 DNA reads TGTGCCAGCAGTTACGGAAATGAGCAGTTCTTC.

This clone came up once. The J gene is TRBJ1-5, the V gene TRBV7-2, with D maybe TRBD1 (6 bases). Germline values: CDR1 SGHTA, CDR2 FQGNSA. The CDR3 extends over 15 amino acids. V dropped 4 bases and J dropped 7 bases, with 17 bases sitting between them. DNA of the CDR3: TGTGCCAGCAGCTCAACGGGGGGCGCTGGCCAGCCCCAGCATTTT. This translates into CASSSTGGAGQPQHF.

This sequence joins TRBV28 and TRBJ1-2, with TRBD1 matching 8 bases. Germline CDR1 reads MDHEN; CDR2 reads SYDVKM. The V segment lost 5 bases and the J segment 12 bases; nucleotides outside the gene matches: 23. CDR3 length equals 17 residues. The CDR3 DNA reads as TGTGCCAGCAGTAAAACCCCGACCCCACGCCCGACAGGGGAGGACACCTTC. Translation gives CASSKTPTPRPTGEDTF.

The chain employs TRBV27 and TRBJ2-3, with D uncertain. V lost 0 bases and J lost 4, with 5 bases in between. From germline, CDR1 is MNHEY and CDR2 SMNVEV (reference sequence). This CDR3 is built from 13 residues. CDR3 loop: CASSLSEADTQYF. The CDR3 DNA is TGTGCCAGCAGTTTATCCGAGGCAGATACGCAGTATTTT.

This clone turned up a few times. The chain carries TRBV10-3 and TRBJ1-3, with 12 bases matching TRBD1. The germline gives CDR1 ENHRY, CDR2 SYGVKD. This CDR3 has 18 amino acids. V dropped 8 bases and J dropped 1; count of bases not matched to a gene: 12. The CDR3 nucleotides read TGTGCCATCCCATGGGACAGGGGGCTCAGGAGATCTGGAAACACCATATATTTT. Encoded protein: CAIPWDRGLRRSGNTIYF.

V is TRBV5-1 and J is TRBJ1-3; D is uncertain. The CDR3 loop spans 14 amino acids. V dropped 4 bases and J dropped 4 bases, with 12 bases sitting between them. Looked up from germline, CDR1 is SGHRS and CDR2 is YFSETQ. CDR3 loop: CASSKDVWGNTIYF. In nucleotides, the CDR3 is TGCGCCAGCAGCAAGGACGTGTGGGGAAACACCATATATTTT.

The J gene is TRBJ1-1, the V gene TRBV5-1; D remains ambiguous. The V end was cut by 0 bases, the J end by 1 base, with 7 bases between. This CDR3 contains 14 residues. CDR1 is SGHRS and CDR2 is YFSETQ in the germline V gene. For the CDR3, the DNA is TGCGCCAGCAGCTTGGGATATTCGAACACTGAAGCTTTCTTT. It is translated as CASSLGYSNTEAFF. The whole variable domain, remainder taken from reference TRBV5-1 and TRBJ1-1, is KAGVTQTPRYLIKTRGQQVTLSCSPISGHRSVSWYQQTPGQGLQFLFEYFSETQRNKGNFPGRFSGRQFSNSRSEMNVSTLELGDSALYLCASSLGYSNTEAFFGQGTRLTVV.

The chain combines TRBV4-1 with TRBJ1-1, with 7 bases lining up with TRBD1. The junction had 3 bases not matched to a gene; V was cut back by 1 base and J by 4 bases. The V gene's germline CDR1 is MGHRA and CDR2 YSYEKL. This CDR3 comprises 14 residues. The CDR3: CASSQAAGGTEAFF. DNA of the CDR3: TGCGCCAGCAGCCAAGCCGCAGGGGGCACTGAAGCTTTCTTT.